Sequencing of this T cell receptor (beta chain) was carried out in a study of OX40 agonist ivuxolimab in advanced cancers. Background on the study: Those enrolled were 82.7% male, with a mean age of around 58 years and ages from roughly 20 to 90. The study's findings and limits: The mean number of expanded clones was higher in CD8+ T cells than in CD4+. Some patients who did not respond also had low normalized T-cell clonal expansion.

Sequencing used immunoSEQ multiplex PCR; TCRdb keeps in-frame clones, though not all of them. The table lists about 130,000 clones, 80% to 95% of them singletons. About this clone itself: What it binds is unknown.

The CDR3 sequence is 15 residues long. Unmatched junction bases numbered 7, after V lost 6 bases and J lost 1 base. CDR1 is KGHSH, CDR2 LQKENI, per germline. This receptor was taken from an adult with an advanced solid tumor such as melanoma, head and neck, liver or kidney cancer. The genes are TRBV18 and TRBJ2-7, with TRBD1 identical over 9 bases. Material: CD4+ or CD8+ T cells sorted from blood, obtained in a trial of the OX40 agonist ivuxolimab. The CDR3 here is CASSPPGQGSYEQYF. The DNA for the CDR3 is TGTGCCAGCTCGCCTCCGGGACAGGGTTCCTACGAGCAGTACTTC.